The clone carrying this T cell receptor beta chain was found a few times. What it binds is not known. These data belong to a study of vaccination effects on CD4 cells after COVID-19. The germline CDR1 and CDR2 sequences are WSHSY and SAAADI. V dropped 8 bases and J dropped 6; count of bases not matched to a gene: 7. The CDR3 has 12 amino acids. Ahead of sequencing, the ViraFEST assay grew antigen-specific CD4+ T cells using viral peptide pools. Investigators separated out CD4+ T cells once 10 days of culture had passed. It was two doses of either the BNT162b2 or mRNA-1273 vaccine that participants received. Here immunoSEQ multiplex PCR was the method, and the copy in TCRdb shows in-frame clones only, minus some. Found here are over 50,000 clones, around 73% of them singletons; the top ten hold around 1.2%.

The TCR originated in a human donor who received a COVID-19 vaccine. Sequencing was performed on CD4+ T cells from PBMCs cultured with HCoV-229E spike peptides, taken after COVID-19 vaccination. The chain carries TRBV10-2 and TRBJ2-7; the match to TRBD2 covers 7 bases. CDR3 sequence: CASGLGGGEQYV. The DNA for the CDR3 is TGCGCCAGCGGACTAGGCGGTGGCGAGCAGTACGTC.